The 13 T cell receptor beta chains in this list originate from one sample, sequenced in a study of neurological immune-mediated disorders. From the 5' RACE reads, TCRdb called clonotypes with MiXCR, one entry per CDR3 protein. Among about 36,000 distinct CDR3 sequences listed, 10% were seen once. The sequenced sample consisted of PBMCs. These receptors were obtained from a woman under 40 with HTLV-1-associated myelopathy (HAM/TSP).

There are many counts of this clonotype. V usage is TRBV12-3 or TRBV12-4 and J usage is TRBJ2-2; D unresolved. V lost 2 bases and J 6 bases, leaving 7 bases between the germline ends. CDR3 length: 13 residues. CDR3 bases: TGTGCCAGCAGTTTAATAGACCCCGGGGAGCTGTTTTTT. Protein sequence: CASSLIDPGELFF.

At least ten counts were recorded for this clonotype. The CDR3 region is CASSPPGLPTGGAFF. Here the CDR3 DNA reads TGTGCCAGCAGCCCCCCGGGACTCCCCACCGGCGGGGCTTTCTTT. The chain has TRBV7-9 and TRBJ1-1, with TRBD1 as a possible D gene (5 bases). Trimming removed 5 bases from V and 11 bases from J, with 24 bases in between. The CDR3 contains 15 residues. Per the germline V gene, CDR1 is SEHNR and CDR2 is FQNEAQ (reference sequence).

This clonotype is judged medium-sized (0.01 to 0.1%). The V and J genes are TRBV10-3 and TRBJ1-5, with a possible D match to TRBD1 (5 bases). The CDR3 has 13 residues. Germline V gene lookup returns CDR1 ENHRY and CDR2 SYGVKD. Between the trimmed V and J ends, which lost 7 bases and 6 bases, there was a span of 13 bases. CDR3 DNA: TGTGCCATCATTCAAGGGGAAGGTCAGCCCCAGCATTTT. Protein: CAIIQGEGQPQHF.

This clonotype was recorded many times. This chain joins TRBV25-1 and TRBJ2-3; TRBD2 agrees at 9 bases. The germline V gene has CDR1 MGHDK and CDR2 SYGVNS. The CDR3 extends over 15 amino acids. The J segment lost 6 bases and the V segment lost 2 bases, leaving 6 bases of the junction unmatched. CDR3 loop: CASSEPGTSRDTQYF. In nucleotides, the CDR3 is TGTGCCAGCAGTGAACCCGGGACTAGCAGGGATACGCAGTATTTT.

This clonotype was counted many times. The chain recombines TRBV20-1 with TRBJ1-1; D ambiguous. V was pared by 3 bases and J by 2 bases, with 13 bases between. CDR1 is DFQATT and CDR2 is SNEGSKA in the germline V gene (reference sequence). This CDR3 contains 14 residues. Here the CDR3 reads CSASQRAGNTEAFF. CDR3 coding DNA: TGCAGTGCTAGCCAGCGAGCGGGTAACACTGAAGCTTTCTTT.

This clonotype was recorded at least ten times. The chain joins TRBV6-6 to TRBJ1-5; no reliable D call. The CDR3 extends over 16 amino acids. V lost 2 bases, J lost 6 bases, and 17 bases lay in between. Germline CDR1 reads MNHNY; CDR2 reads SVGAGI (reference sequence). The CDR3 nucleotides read TGTGCCAGCAGTTACCTTAGCTATCCTCGGACTCAGCCCCAGCATTTT. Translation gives CASSYLSYPRTQPQHF.

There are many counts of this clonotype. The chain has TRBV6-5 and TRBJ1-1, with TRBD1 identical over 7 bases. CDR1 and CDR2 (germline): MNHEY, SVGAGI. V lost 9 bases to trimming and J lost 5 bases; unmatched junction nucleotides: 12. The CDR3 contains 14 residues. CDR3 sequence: CASLLYRGGTEAFF. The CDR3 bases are TGTGCCAGTTTGTTGTACAGGGGAGGAACTGAAGCTTTCTTT.

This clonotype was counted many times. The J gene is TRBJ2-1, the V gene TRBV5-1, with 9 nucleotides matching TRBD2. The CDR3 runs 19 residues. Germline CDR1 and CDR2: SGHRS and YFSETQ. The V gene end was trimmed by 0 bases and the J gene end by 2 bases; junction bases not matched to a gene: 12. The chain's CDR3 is CASSLVEGRGGQPYNEQFF. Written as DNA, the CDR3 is TGCGCCAGCAGCTTGGTTGAGGGGCGGGGGGGCCAACCCTACAATGAGCAGTTCTTC.

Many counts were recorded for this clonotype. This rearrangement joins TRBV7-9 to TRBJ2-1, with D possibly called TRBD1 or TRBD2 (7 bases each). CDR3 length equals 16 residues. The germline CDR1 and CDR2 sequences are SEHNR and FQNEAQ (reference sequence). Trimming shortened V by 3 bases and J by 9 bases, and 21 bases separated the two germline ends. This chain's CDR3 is CASSLRTPGGGSEQFF. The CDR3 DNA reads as TGTGCCAGCAGCTTGAGAACGCCAGGGGGGGGAAGTGAGCAGTTCTTC. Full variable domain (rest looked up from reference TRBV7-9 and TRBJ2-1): DTGVSQNPRHKITKRGQNVTFRCDPISEHNRLYWYRQTLGQGPEFLTYFQNEAQLEKSRLLSDRFSAERPKGSFSTLEIQRTEQGDSAMYLCASSLRTPGGGSEQFFGPGTRLTVL.

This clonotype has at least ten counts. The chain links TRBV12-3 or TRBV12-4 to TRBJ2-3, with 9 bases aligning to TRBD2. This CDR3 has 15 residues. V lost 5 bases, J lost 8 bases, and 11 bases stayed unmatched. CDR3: CASSPGRGGRVTQYF. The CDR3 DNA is TGTGCCAGCAGTCCTGGGCGGGGGGGCCGGGTTACGCAGTATTTT.

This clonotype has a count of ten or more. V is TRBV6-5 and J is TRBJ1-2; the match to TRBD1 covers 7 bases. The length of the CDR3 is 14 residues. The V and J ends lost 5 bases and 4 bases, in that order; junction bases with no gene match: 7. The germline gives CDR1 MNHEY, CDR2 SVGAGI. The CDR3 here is CASSPRTGGYGYTF. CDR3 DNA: TGTGCCAGCAGTCCGCGGACAGGCGGCTATGGCTACACCTTC.

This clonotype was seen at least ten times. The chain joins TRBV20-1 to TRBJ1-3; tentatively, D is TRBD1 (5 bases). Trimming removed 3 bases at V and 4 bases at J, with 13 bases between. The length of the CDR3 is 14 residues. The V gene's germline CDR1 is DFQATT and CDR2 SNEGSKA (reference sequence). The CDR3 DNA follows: TGCAGTGCTAGTTCCAGGGTGGCAGGAAACACCATATATTTT. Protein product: CSASSRVAGNTIYF.

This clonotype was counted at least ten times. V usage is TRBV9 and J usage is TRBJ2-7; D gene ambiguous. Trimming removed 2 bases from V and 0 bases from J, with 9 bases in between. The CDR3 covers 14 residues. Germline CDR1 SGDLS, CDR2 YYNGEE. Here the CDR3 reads CASSVWWDSYEQYF. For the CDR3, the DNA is TGTGCCAGCAGCGTTTGGTGGGACTCCTACGAGCAGTACTTC.